These T cell receptor beta chains were read from a single sample in a study of blood T cell repertoires in COVID-19. Produced via immunoSEQ multiplex PCR; TCRdb's table is partial and in-frame only. The repertoire has tens of thousands of clones, 88% of them found once; the top ten carry approximately 1.4%. The sample was peripheral blood. The receptor set was obtained from a human donor in a cohort sampled during active COVID-19. Each CDR3 is given with its conserved first and last residue. The D gene is left open where the match is weak. Size is stated for part of the rows, as once, few or many counts, or as a class when the clone is expanded.

d_call | j_call | v_call | clone_size | cdr3_nt | cdr3_aa
- | TRBJ2-5 | TRBV20-1 | once | TGCAGTGCTAGTACGAGTTCGGAGACCCAGTACTTC | CSASTSSETQYF
TRBD1 | TRBJ1-6 | TRBV30 | - | TGTGCCTGGAGTGTCAGGGGGGCGAATTCACCCCTCCACTTT | CAWSVRGANSPLHF
TRBD2 | TRBJ2-7 | TRBV5-4 | - | TGTGCCAGCAGCCCTGGGAGCGGGAGGGCCAGGCACGAGCAGTACTTC | CASSPGSGRARHEQYF
TRBD2 | TRBJ2-7 | TRBV11-2 | - | TGTGCCAGCAGCTTAGACTGGGGTAGCGGGATCCCCTTGGGGCAGTACTTC | CASSLDWGSGIPLGQYF
- | TRBJ2-2 | TRBV18 | - | TGTGCCAGCTCACTAGCAGAGACGAACACCGGGGAGCTGTTTTTT | CASSLAETNTGELFF
TRBD2 | TRBJ2-1 | TRBV5-1 | once | TGCGCCAGCAGCTTGGGCGAGCGGGACGCCCAAGGGTTCTTC | CASSLGERDAQGFF
TRBD2 | TRBJ2-1 | TRBV7-9 | - | TGTGCCAGCCGCCCACCAGCGGGAGTTGGTAGTGAGCAGTTCTTC | CASRPPAGVGSEQFF
TRBD1 | TRBJ1-1 | TRBV10-3 | - | TGTGCCATCACCAACGGACAGGGCGGAGAAGCTTTCTTT | CAITNGQGGEAFF
- | TRBJ1-1 | TRBV7-9 | once | TGTGCCAGCAGCCCGCTGGGTTTGCGGTCTCGGAACACTGAAGCTTTCTTT | CASSPLGLRSRNTEAFF
- | TRBJ1-1 | TRBV5-1 | - | TGCGCCAGCAGCGTCGGACAGACTCCGAACACTGAAGCTTTCTTT | CASSVGQTPNTEAFF
- | TRBJ1-5 | TRBV23-1 | few | TGCGCCAGCAGCCTCCCCCCGAGGAGCAATCAGCCCCAGCATTTT | CASSLPPRSNQPQHF
- | TRBJ2-3 | TRBV5-1 | - | TGCGCCAGCAGATTCGGGACTCTACCATCAGGGGGAGATACGCAGTATTTT | CASRFGTLPSGGDTQYF
- | TRBJ1-4 | TRBV11-2 | - | TGTGCCAGCAGCCCCGGGAGCACGGAAAAACTGTTTTTT | CASSPGSTEKLFF
- | TRBJ1-5 | TRBV19 | - | TGTGCCAGTAGTGCCGCAGGGTATAGCAATCAGCCCCAGCATTTT | CASSAAGYSNQPQHF
- | TRBJ2-7 | TRBV24-1 | - | TGTGCCACCCGATTTCTAAAAGCCTTTTGCTCCTACGAGCAGTACTTC | CATRFLKAFCSYEQYF
TRBD2 | TRBJ2-3 | TRBV5-1 | - | TGCGCCAGCAGAGAGACTAGCCGGGGCGAAGATACGCAGTATTTT | CASRETSRGEDTQYF
- | TRBJ2-1 | TRBV30 | - | TGTGCCTGGACTAGGAGGTCCTACAATGAGCAGTTCTTC | CAWTRRSYNEQFF
TRBD1 | TRBJ2-3 | TRBV27 | - | TGTGCCAGCAGTTCCCCGGGACAGTCAGGCACAGATACGCAGTATTTT | CASSSPGQSGTDTQYF
- | TRBJ2-7 | TRBV28 | - | TGTGCCAGCACCCTCGAGGGATACGAGCAGTACTTC | CASTLEGYEQYF
- | TRBJ1-4 | TRBV9 | few | TGTGCCAGCAGCGCCGGGACTCCTAGTTTGAAACTGTTTTTT | CASSAGTPSLKLFF
- | TRBJ2-7 | TRBV4-1 | - | TGCGCCAGCAGCCAAGGGCTAGTTAACGACGAGCAGTACTTC | CASSQGLVNDEQYF
TRBD2 | TRBJ2-3 | TRBV10-3 | - | TGTGCCATCAATCGTAGCGGGACCCGCACAGATACGCAGTATTTT | CAINRSGTRTDTQYF
TRBD2 | TRBJ2-3 | TRBV19 | once | TGTGCCACCCAGCGGGACGGCGTGGATACGCAGTATTTT | CATQRDGVDTQYF
- | TRBJ2-1 | TRBV5-6 | - | TGTGCCAGCAGACTGAATGGTGAGCAGTTCTTC | CASRLNGEQFF
- | TRBJ1-3 | TRBV5-7 | - | TGTGCCAGCAGCTGGGGGGTTCGGGAGGGAGGTCCTGGAAACACCATATATTTT | CASSWGVREGGPGNTIYF
- | TRBJ2-3 | TRBV24-1 | - | TGTGCCACCAGCCAATGGGGGCTAGATACGCAGTATTTT | CATSQWGLDTQYF
TRBD2 | TRBJ2-5 | TRBV5-1 | - | TGCGCCAGCAGCAGCCCCGGGGGGGCAGGCGAGACCCAGTACTTC | CASSSPGGAGETQYF
- | TRBJ1-1 | TRBV5-8 | medium-sized | TGTGCCAGCAGCTTGCCCCGACAAGCGAACACTGAAGCTTTCTTT | CASSLPRQANTEAFF
- | TRBJ1-2 | TRBV6-5 | - | TGTGCCAGCAGTCGAGGGACACCCTCTAACTATGGCTACACCTTC | CASSRGTPSNYGYTF
TRBD1 | TRBJ1-4 | TRBV5-6 | - | TGTGCCAGCAGCCTGGACAGGGTCGGTGAAAAACTGTTTTTT | CASSLDRVGEKLFF
- | TRBJ2-1 | TRBV6-6 | - | TGTGCCAGCAGTTCGAACACCGAGCAGTTCTTC | CASSSNTEQFF